Below, 32 T cell receptor beta chains from the same sample are listed, as sequenced in a study of cytomegalovirus exposure and HLA in healthy donors (dated by TCRdb to 2015 to 2018). The library relied on the immunoSEQ multiplex PCR assay. In its TCRdb copy, this immuneACCESS table keeps in-frame sequences only and misses some clones. Where compared with another copy, unresolved V genes explain less than half of these, and the others have no known cause. This sample has 200,000 to 250,000 clones in its table, and roughly 84% of those were observed once. 2% to 2.5% of the sample is taken by the ten largest. The source material was PBMCs. Receptors originate from a woman younger than 35 in good health and CMV-seropositive.

This clone was observed a handful of times. The rearrangement joins TRBV4-2 to TRBJ1-2; no firm D call. The V end lost 2 bases, the J end lost 5 bases, and 6 bases lay between the germline ends. The CDR3 has 12 amino acids. Germline loops: CDR1 LGHNA, CDR2 YNFKEQ. In DNA form, the CDR3 reads TGTGCCAGCAGCCAAATACTTTATGGCTACACCTTC. Translated, it gives CASSQILYGYTF.

This chain connects TRBV19 to TRBJ2-7; TRBD2 matches 10 bases. The CDR3 is 14 residues long. Germline CDR1 reads LNHDA; CDR2 reads SQIVND (reference sequence). Trimming removed 3 bases from V and 3 bases from J; junction bases left unmatched: 2. CDR3 sequence: CASSISGRNYEQYF. The CDR3 DNA is TGTGCCAGTAGTATTAGCGGGAGGAACTACGAGCAGTACTTC. The whole variable domain, remainder taken from reference TRBV19 and TRBJ2-7, is DGGITQSPKYLFRKEGQNVTLSCEQNLNHDAMYWYRQDPGQGLRLIYYSQIVNDFQKGDIAEGYSVSREKKESFPLTVTSAQKNPTAFYLCASSISGRNYEQYFGPGTRLTVT.

This sequence joins TRBV18 and TRBJ1-1; possible D gene TRBD1, 6 bases. Per the germline V gene, CDR1 is KGHSH and CDR2 is LQKENI. V was clipped by 3 bases and J by 3 bases, with 11 bases between them. The CDR3 extends over 14 amino acids. CDR3 coding DNA: TGTGCCAGCTCACCGCCGGACAGATACACTGAAGCTTTCTTT. Protein product: CASSPPDRYTEAFF.

This clone was seen a single time. The chain is built from TRBV6-5 and TRBJ1-2; TRBD1 is a possible D gene (5 bases). The CDR3 contains 13 residues. V gave up 6 bases and J gave up 3 bases, with 11 bases separating them. Per the germline V gene, CDR1 is MNHEY and CDR2 is SVGAGI. CDR3 in amino acids: CASSHPGDYGYTF. The CDR3 nucleotides read TGTGCCAGCAGCCACCCGGGGGACTATGGCTACACCTTC.

V is TRBV18 and J is TRBJ2-2, with D maybe TRBD1 (6 bases). The CDR3 is made up of 12 amino acids. Germline loops: CDR1 KGHSH, CDR2 LQKENI. Trimming stripped 6 bases from V and 7 bases from J, with 9 bases between. The CDR3: CASSTGLGELFF. In DNA form, the CDR3 reads TGTGCCAGCTCCACAGGGCTCGGGGAGCTGTTTTTT.

This clone was seen only once. J is TRBJ1-5 and V is TRBV28; D may be TRBD1 (6 bases). The CDR3 length is 13 residues. CDR1 is MDHEN, CDR2 SYDVKM, per germline. The germline V and J ends were trimmed by 11 bases and 7 bases, with 18 bases remaining between them. The CDR3 DNA reads TGTGCCCTAAGGGGGGGGAACGGGCAGCCCCAGCATTTT. Amino acids: CALRGGNGQPQHF.

This clone was counted between two and nine times. The chain has TRBV2 and TRBJ2-7; the D gene is possibly TRBD1 (5 bases). The CDR3 spans 13 residues. The germline V and J ends were trimmed by 8 bases and 3 bases, with 14 bases remaining between them. Germline V gene sequence: CDR1 SNHLY, CDR2 FYNNEI. As DNA, the CDR3 is TGTGCCAGCCGCCGGCAGGGAAGCTACGAGCAGTACTTC. Protein product: CASRRQGSYEQYF. The full variable domain, rest sourced from reference TRBV2 and TRBJ2-7, is EPEVTQTPSHQVTQMGQEVILRCVPISNHLYFYWYRQILGQKVEFLVSFYNNEISEKSEIFDDQFSVERPDGSNFTLKIRSTKLEDSAMYFCASRRQGSYEQYFGPGTRLTVT.

CDR3 coding DNA: TGTGCCAGCAGCTTTCAGAATGAGCAGTTCTTC. This translates into CASSFQNEQFF. This chain uses TRBV7-9 with TRBJ2-1; no firm D call. Germline loops: CDR1 SEHNR, CDR2 FQNEAQ (reference sequence). Trimming removed 3 bases from V and 7 bases from J, with 4 bases in between. The CDR3 has 11 amino acids. The full variable domain, in which reference TRBV7-9 and TRBJ2-1 provide the parts outside the CDR3, is DTGVSQNPRHKITKRGQNVTFRCDPISEHNRLYWYRQTLGQGPEFLTYFQNEAQLEKSRLLSDRFSAERPKGSFSTLEIQRTEQGDSAMYLCASSFQNEQFFGPGTRLTVL.

The chain is built from TRBV19 and TRBJ1-3; 8 positions match TRBD1. V gave up 0 bases and J gave up 2 bases; unmatched junction bases: 0. Germline CDR1 LNHDA, CDR2 SQIVND (reference sequence). The CDR3 has 15 amino acids. The CDR3 is CASSIETGAGNTIYF. The CDR3 region has the DNA TGTGCCAGTAGTATAGAGACAGGGGCTGGAAACACCATATATTTT.

The chain is built from TRBV30 and TRBJ2-6, with TRBD2 matching over 7 bases. This CDR3 region has 18 residues. Germline CDR1 and CDR2: GTSNPN and SVGIG (reference sequence). The J segment lost 2 bases and the V segment lost 4 bases, leaving 14 bases of the junction unmatched. The CDR3 nucleotides read TGTGCCTGGAACCCGGGGAGGGCTAAAAGGACTGGGGCCAACGTCCTGACTTTC. Its protein is CAWNPGRAKRTGANVLTF.

The chain links TRBV5-6 to TRBJ2-1; D gene ambiguous. This CDR3 spans 15 amino acids. The V gene lost 3 bases and the J gene lost 8 bases, with 18 bases spanning the gap. Germline V gene sequence: CDR1 SGHDT, CDR2 YYEEEE. For the CDR3, the DNA is TGTGCCAGCAGCTCAGAGCCCCGCGCTAGTGATGAGCAGTTCTTC. It specifies CASSSEPRASDEQFF.

The rearrangement joins TRBV2 to TRBJ2-3; 9 bases agree with TRBD2. CDR1 is SNHLY and CDR2 is FYNNEI in the germline V gene. This CDR3 comprises 16 residues. Trimming took 6 bases from V and 4 from J; bases not matched to a gene: 11. CDR3 amino acids: CASRLTSGRGSDTQYF. For the CDR3, the DNA is TGTGCCAGCAGATTGACTAGCGGAAGGGGTTCAGATACGCAGTATTTT.

This sequence joins TRBV6-5 and TRBJ2-7; weak D call: TRBD1 (6 bases). V lost 4 bases, J lost 2 bases, and 9 bases lay in between. CDR3 length equals 13 residues. The germline V gene encodes CDR1 MNHEY and CDR2 SVGAGI. The DNA of the CDR3 is TGTGCCAGCAGTTTCAACAGGGCCTACGAGCAGTACTTC. Protein: CASSFNRAYEQYF.

The chain is built from TRBV27 and TRBJ2-1; 10 bases align to TRBD1. CDR3 length equals 17 residues. The junction had 15 bases not matched to a gene; V was cut back by 2 bases and J by 11 bases. Germline V gene sequence: CDR1 MNHEY, CDR2 SMNVEV (reference sequence). CDR3 loop: CASSLQGRGTGVLKQFF. DNA for the CDR3: TGTGCCAGCAGTTTACAGGGGCGTGGGACAGGGGTACTCAAGCAGTTCTTC.

The chain links TRBV19 to TRBJ2-1; D unresolved. V was cut by 0 bases and J by 1 base, with 13 bases left in between. CDR3 length: 17 residues. Germline V gives CDR1 LNHDA, CDR2 SQIVND (reference sequence). The CDR3: CASSIDRQRSSYNEQFF. CDR3 bases: TGTGCCAGTAGTATAGATCGGCAGCGTTCTTCCTACAATGAGCAGTTCTTC. The full variable domain, completed using reference TRBV19 and TRBJ2-1, is DGGITQSPKYLFRKEGQNVTLSCEQNLNHDAMYWYRQDPGQGLRLIYYSQIVNDFQKGDIAEGYSVSREKKESFPLTVTSAQKNPTAFYLCASSIDRQRSSYNEQFFGPGTRLTVL.

This chain uses TRBV18 with TRBJ1-3; D is undetermined. Per germline, CDR1 KGHSH and CDR2 LQKENI. Trimming shortened V by 4 bases and J by 2 bases, and 9 bases separated the two germline ends. This CDR3 spans 14 amino acids. CDR3 amino acids: CASSLERAGNTIYF. The CDR3, as DNA: TGTGCCAGCTCACTGGAGAGAGCTGGAAACACCATATATTTT.

This chain links TRBV11-2 with TRBJ1-1, with 8 bases identical to TRBD1. V gave up 6 bases and J gave up 10 bases; unmatched junction bases: 7. The CDR3 is 12 amino acids. Germline V CDR1 and CDR2: SGHAT, FQNNGV. CDR3: CASSGQGKGAFF. Written as DNA, the CDR3 is TGTGCCAGCAGTGGACAGGGTAAAGGAGCTTTCTTT. The entire variable domain, with the rest obtained from reference TRBV11-2 and TRBJ1-1, is as follows: EAGVAQSPRYKIIEKRQSVAFWCNPISGHATLYWYQQILGQGPKLLIQFQNNGVVDDSQLPKDRFSAERLKGVDSTLKIQPAKLEDSAVYLCASSGQGKGAFFGQGTRLTVV.

This clone has just one count. This rearrangement joins TRBV6-6 to TRBJ2-7; 10 nucleotides match TRBD2. After removal of 8 bases from V and 5 bases from J, the junction contained 9 bases not matched to a gene. The CDR3 covers 14 residues. Per the germline V gene, CDR1 is MNHNY and CDR2 is SVGAGI (reference sequence). CDR3 sequence reads: CASRGLAGVDEQYF. The CDR3 DNA sequence: TGTGCCAGCCGTGGGCTAGCGGGAGTTGACGAGCAGTACTTC.

This CDR3 is CASSNQGSGNTIYF. The CDR3 nucleotides read TGTGCCAGCAGTAATCAGGGGTCTGGAAACACCATATATTTT. The chain joins TRBV6-5 to TRBJ1-3; perhaps TRBD1 as D (6 bases). CDR3 length: 14 amino acids. The V gene's germline CDR1 is MNHEY and CDR2 SVGAGI. The V and J ends lost 5 bases and 1 base respectively, with 9 bases between them.

The rearrangement joins TRBV7-3 to TRBJ2-7; tentative D call: TRBD2 (5 bases). Germline V gene data show CDR1 as SGHTA and CDR2 as FQGTGA. V lost 5 bases to trimming and J lost 4 bases, with 12 bases between them. CDR3 size: 13 residues. The CDR3 here is CASSPGERYEQYF. CDR3 sequence (DNA): TGTGCCAGCAGCCCCGGGGAGCGATACGAGCAGTACTTC.

The V gene is TRBV28, the J gene TRBJ2-7, with 7 positions matching TRBD1. From germline, CDR1 is MDHEN and CDR2 SYDVKM. Unmatched junction bases numbered 11, after V lost 6 bases and J lost 6 bases. The CDR3 is made up of 14 amino acids. CDR3 DNA sequence: TGTGCCAGCAGGGCCGGGACAGTCTTCTCCGAGCAGTACTTC. It specifies CASRAGTVFSEQYF. The variable domain in full, completed from reference TRBV28 and TRBJ2-7, reads DVKVTQSSRYLVKRTGEKVFLECVQDMDHENMFWYRQDPGLGLRLIYFSYDVKMKEKGDIPEGYSVSREKKERFSLILESASTNQTSMYLCASRAGTVFSEQYFGPGTRLTVT.

The rearrangement uses TRBV7-2 and TRBJ2-7; perhaps TRBD2 as D (6 bases). The V end lost 1 base, the J end lost 2 bases, and 9 bases lay between the germline ends. CDR1 is SGHTA and CDR2 is FQGNSA in the germline V gene. The CDR3 is made up of 14 amino acids. The CDR3 sequence: CASSLEGGTYEQYF. For the CDR3, the DNA is TGTGCCAGCAGCTTAGAAGGCGGGACCTACGAGCAGTACTTC.

The chain links TRBV27 to TRBJ2-1; 14 bases line up with TRBD2. The CDR3 length is 15 residues. Germline assignment: CDR1 MNHEY and CDR2 SMNVEV (reference sequence). After removal of 7 bases from V and 7 bases from J, the junction contained 6 bases not matched to a gene. The CDR3 DNA sequence: TGTGCCAGCACCCTTGGGACTAGCGGGAGTAATGAGCAGTTCTTC. This encodes CASTLGTSGSNEQFF.

The CDR3 sequence is CASSHGTGRHGYTF. The CDR3 DNA follows: TGTGCCAGTAGTCACGGGACAGGGAGACATGGCTACACCTTC. The rearrangement joins TRBV19 to TRBJ1-2, with 9 bases that match TRBD1. Germline values: CDR1 LNHDA, CDR2 SQIVND (reference sequence). The junction had 7 bases not matched to a gene; V was cut back by 5 bases and J by 6 bases. The CDR3 sequence is 14 residues long.

Note on this clone: At one end the junction does not follow the germline gene, possibly because of a read error. The chain recombines TRBV27 with TRBJ2-7, with TRBD1 matching 7 bases. The CDR3 sequence is 15 residues long. The germline gives CDR1 MNHEY, CDR2 SMNVEV (reference sequence). CDR3 in DNA: TGTGCCAGCATTTTACTGACAGGGATCTTCTACGAGCAGTACTTC. Its translation is CASILLTGIFYEQYF.

The V and J genes are TRBV5-6 and TRBJ2-3, with D unresolved. Germline CDR1 reads SGHDT; CDR2 reads YYEEEE. The ends were cut back, 0 bases at V and 2 bases at J, with 10 bases in the middle. This CDR3 has 15 residues. CDR3 bases: TGTGCCAGCAGCTTGGTGTCCCTAGTCACAGATACGCAGTATTTT. Its translation is CASSLVSLVTDTQYF.

The rearrangement links TRBV28 to TRBJ2-7; D might be TRBD1 (5 bases). Germline CDR1 is MDHEN and CDR2 is SYDVKM. Trimming removed 5 bases from V and 2 bases from J, with 13 bases in between. There are 14 residues in the CDR3. The CDR3 bases are TGTGCCAGCAGTAGGCGGACAAGACCCTACGAGCAGTACTTC. Protein: CASSRRTRPYEQYF.

This chain joins TRBV19 and TRBJ2-7, with 8 bases lining up with TRBD1. Losses at the gene ends were 10 bases for V and 7 bases for J; bases not matched to a gene: 12. This CDR3 has 13 residues. Germline-derived CDR1 and CDR2 are LNHDA and SQIVND (reference sequence). This chain's CDR3 is CATSGAGGGEQYF. The CDR3 region has the DNA TGTGCCACCTCCGGGGCAGGGGGCGGGGAGCAGTACTTC.

This clone has a handful of counts. The V and J genes are TRBV27 and TRBJ2-1; D remains ambiguous. V lost 8 bases and J 8 bases, leaving 10 bases between the germline ends. Per the germline V gene, CDR1 is MNHEY and CDR2 is SMNVEV (reference sequence). The CDR3 consists of 11 residues. The CDR3 is CASLSSHEQFF. The CDR3 DNA sequence: TGTGCCAGCCTGAGTAGTCATGAGCAGTTCTTC.

The chain is built from TRBV9 and TRBJ1-4; no reliable D call. The CDR3 sequence is 12 residues long. Germline assignment: CDR1 SGDLS and CDR2 YYNGEE. V was pared by 4 bases and J by 4 bases, with 5 bases between. This chain's CDR3 is CASSPNNEKLFF. CDR3 bases: TGTGCCAGCAGCCCCAATAATGAAAAACTGTTTTTT.

The genes are TRBV19 and TRBJ1-5; D not resolved. Germline loops: CDR1 LNHDA, CDR2 SQIVND (reference sequence). V lost 11 bases, J lost 0 bases, and 11 bases lay in between. CDR3 length equals 13 residues. CDR3 sequence reads: CAASGYSNQPQHF. CDR3 nucleotide sequence: TGTGCCGCTTCCGGGTATAGCAATCAGCCCCAGCATTTT.

V usage is TRBV6-1 and J usage is TRBJ1-3; 8 bases are shared with TRBD1. CDR3 size: 15 residues. Germline CDR1 reads MNHNS; CDR2 reads SASEGT. V shed 6 bases and J 4 bases; nucleotides not matched to a gene: 8. The CDR3 DNA follows: TGTGCCAGCAGGGAGGACAGGGCGGGAGGAAACACCATATATTTT. Translating gives CASREDRAGGNTIYF.